This T cell receptor beta chain was found in a study of siplizumab effects on memory and regulatory T cells. Study outcomes and limitations: Where siplizumab was present, mappable alloreactive CD4+ clones averaged roughly 72% Treg-derived, compared with less than 35% in controls. The alloreactive clones that mapped to unstimulated subsets made up only a minor fraction.

For this clone: Its antigen remains unidentified.

Sequencing used immunoSEQ multiplex PCR; TCRdb keeps in-frame clones, though not all of them. The sample yields around 100,000 clones, about 95% seen once. Looked up from germline, CDR1 is SGHRS and CDR2 is YFSETQ. Trimming removed 2 bases at V and 5 bases at J, with 7 bases between. CDR3 length: 13 amino acids. The J gene is TRBJ2-2, the V gene TRBV5-1; D gene uncertain. The sample consisted of Tregs sorted from blood. The sequence was collected from a human donor in good health. For the CDR3, the DNA is TGCGCCAGCAGCTTCTCTAGGACCGGGGAGCTGTTTTTT. This codes for CASSFSRTGELFF.